A single sample is the source of the 9 T cell receptor beta chains below, sequenced in a study of CD8+CD57+ T cells in acquired aplastic anemia (dated by TCRdb to the late 2010s). TCRdb records Illumina HiSeq 2000 as the sequencer. TCR beta VDJ combination and CDR3 sequence profiling used genomic DNA as the template. TCRdb itself trimmed the public reads at Q25 with fastp, ran MiXCR and retained productive beta chains. Each entry is one CDR3 protein sequence, shown with its most common DNA and genes. In all, the sample holds 80,000 to 100,000 distinct CDR3 sequences, and 55% to 70% of those were seen once. The ten biggest clones cover 65% of the sample. Expansion of CD8+CD57+ cells had been shown by flow cytometry in the patients chosen for sequencing. Source material: sorted CD4+, CD8+, or CD8+CD57+ T cells (not recorded which) from PBMCs. The receptor source for this set is a human donor with aplastic anemia.

The chain has TRBV11-1 and TRBJ1-3, with 9 bases identical to TRBD1. The junction had 15 bases not matched to a gene; V was cut back by 5 bases and J by 10 bases. The CDR3 covers 16 residues. Per the germline V gene, CDR1 is SGHAT and CDR2 is FQDESV (reference sequence). The CDR3 sequence is CASSHRDRAVRGTIYF. The DNA for the CDR3 is TGTGCCAGCAGCCATCGGGACAGGGCGGTGAGAGGGACCATATATTTT. Supplemented by reference TRBV11-1 and TRBJ1-3, the full variable domain reads EAEVAQSPRYKITEKSQAVAFWCDPISGHATLYWYRQILGQGPELLVQFQDESVVDDSQLPKDRFSAERLKGVDSTLKIQPAELGDSAMYLCASSHRDRAVRGTIYFGEGSWLTVV.

This clonotype occurred a few times. The V gene is TRBV2, the J gene TRBJ2-1, with D tentatively TRBD2 (5 bases). The length of the CDR3 is 13 residues. Trimming removed 2 bases from V and 9 bases from J, with 11 bases in between. Germline CDR1 is SNHLY and CDR2 is FYNNEI. The CDR3 region has the DNA TGTGCCAGCAGTGAAAGGGAGATTGGTGAGCAGTTCTTC. Translated, it gives CASSEREIGEQFF.

The chain links TRBV2 to TRBJ1-6, with D possibly TRBD1 on 5 matching bases. Trimming removed 3 bases from V and 9 bases from J, with 12 bases in between. Germline V gene lookup returns CDR1 SNHLY and CDR2 FYNNEI. This CDR3 region has 14 residues. Written as DNA, the CDR3 is TGTGCCAGCAGTGAGGGAAGGGACGTTTCACCCCTCCACTTT. Translating gives CASSEGRDVSPLHF.

This rearrangement joins TRBV2 to TRBJ1-3, with unresolved D. With 0 bases removed from V and 2 bases from J, the gap between germline ends came to 8 bases. CDR3 length: 15 residues. Looked up from germline, CDR1 is SNHLY and CDR2 is FYNNEI. The CDR3 reads CASSEASGPGNTIYF. In nucleotides, the CDR3 is TGTGCCAGCAGTGAAGCTTCGGGTCCTGGAAACACCATATATTTT. The full variable domain, rest sourced from reference TRBV2 and TRBJ1-3, is EPEVTQTPSHQVTQMGQEVILRCVPISNHLYFYWYRQILGQKVEFLVSFYNNEISEKSEIFDDQFSVERPDGSNFTLKIRSTKLEDSAMYFCASSEASGPGNTIYFGEGSWLTVV.

This clonotype was found once. The chain carries TRBV9 and TRBJ2-3; TRBD1 aligns across 8 bases. The V gene's germline CDR1 is SGDLS and CDR2 YYNGEE. V was clipped by 4 bases and J by 3 bases; unmatched bases: 10. This CDR3 region has 16 residues. The CDR3 DNA follows: TGTGCCAGCAGCCCTGTGGGACAGGCTTTGACAGATACGCAGTATTTT. This codes for CASSPVGQALTDTQYF.

This sequence joins TRBV5-1 and TRBJ2-7; TRBD1 or TRBD2 may be the D gene (5 bases each). Germline V gene sequence: CDR1 SGHRS, CDR2 YFSETQ. Trimming stripped 2 bases from V and 5 bases from J, with 11 bases between. The CDR3 contains 13 residues. The CDR3 DNA reads TGCGCCAGCAGCTTACCGGGGCACGACGAGCAGTACTTC. Translated, it gives CASSLPGHDEQYF.

This clonotype has only one observation. The chain recombines TRBV4-2 with TRBJ1-2; possible D gene TRBD1, 5 bases. This CDR3 has 15 amino acids. V lost 3 bases to trimming and J lost 6 bases, with 17 bases between them. CDR1 LGHNA and CDR2 YNFKEQ come from the germline V gene. DNA of the CDR3: TGTGCCAGCAGCCAGAACCAGAAGGGGCTCCATGGCTACACCTTC. Protein: CASSQNQKGLHGYTF.

This clonotype came up a few times. CDR3 in amino acids: CAISRAGQGVETQYF. CDR3 DNA sequence: TGTGCCATCAGTCGGGCGGGACAGGGTGTGGAGACCCAGTACTTC. The chain links TRBV10-3 to TRBJ2-5; 9 bases are a match to TRBD1. The germline CDR1 and CDR2 sequences are ENHRY and SYGVKD. The V and J ends lost 5 bases and 5 bases, in that order; junction bases with no gene match: 9. CDR3 length: 15 amino acids.

The V gene is TRBV5-1, the J gene TRBJ2-7, with TRBD2 matching over 8 bases. Germline CDR1 and CDR2: SGHRS and YFSETQ. With V trimmed by 7 bases and J by 7 bases, 10 bases remained unmatched. CDR3 length equals 13 residues. The CDR3 sequence: CASQDGGAYEQYF. CDR3 DNA sequence: TGCGCCAGCCAGGACGGGGGGGCTTATGAGCAGTACTTC.